Below are 32 T cell receptor beta chains sequenced from a single sample in a study of blood T cell repertoires in COVID-19. Data came from immunoSEQ multiplex PCR; TCRdb stores just in-frame clones and leaves some out. The table shows approximately 74,000 clones, with 70% to 90% occurring only once. Sequencing used peripheral blood. Source of these receptors: a woman aged 55-70 years with acute or convalescent COVID-19.

V and J are TRBV5-1 and TRBJ1-5; a weak D match, TRBD1 (5 bases). CDR3 size: 15 residues. Trimming took 0 bases from V and 5 from J, leaving 12 bases between them. Germline V gene lookup returns CDR1 SGHRS and CDR2 YFSETQ. CDR3 region: CASSLEPAGDQPQHF. The CDR3 DNA reads as TGCGCCAGCAGCTTGGAGCCAGCGGGGGATCAGCCCCAGCATTTT.

This chain uses TRBV6-5 with TRBJ2-5; 9 bases map to TRBD2. The V segment lost 2 bases and the J segment 4 bases; nucleotides outside the gene matches: 8. CDR1 MNHEY and CDR2 SVGAGI come from the germline V gene. The CDR3 runs to 16 residues. CDR3 loop: CASSYSPAGGGETQYF. CDR3 nucleotide sequence: TGTGCCAGCAGTTACAGCCCAGCGGGGGGTGGAGAGACCCAGTACTTC.

The chain joins TRBV27 to TRBJ1-5; the D gene is possibly TRBD1 (5 bases). CDR3 length: 14 amino acids. The germline gives CDR1 MNHEY, CDR2 SMNVEV (reference sequence). The V gene lost 6 bases and the J gene lost 5 bases, with 14 bases spanning the gap. The CDR3 loop reads CASRYSGLDQPQHF. CDR3 in DNA: TGTGCCAGCAGGTACTCAGGGTTGGATCAGCCCCAGCATTTT.

V usage is TRBV5-1 and J usage is TRBJ1-6, with 7 bases identical to TRBD1. In germline, CDR1 is SGHRS, CDR2 YFSETQ. The CDR3 length is 15 residues. V lost 0 bases and J lost 6; bases outside the gene matches: 3. CDR3 in amino acids: CASSLEGAGNSPLHF. In DNA form, the CDR3 reads TGCGCCAGCAGCTTGGAGGGGGCTGGTAATTCACCCCTCCACTTT.

This chain links TRBV20-1 with TRBJ2-1; D ambiguous. CDR3 length: 11 amino acids. Germline CDR1 is DFQATT and CDR2 is SNEGSKA (reference sequence). The ends were cut back, 0 bases at V and 10 bases at J, with 7 bases in the middle. The DNA of the CDR3 is TGCAGTGCTAGAGATCTCCTCGAGCAGTTCTTC. Residues: CSARDLLEQFF.

V is TRBV19 and J is TRBJ2-2; 7 bases fit TRBD2. The CDR3 extends over 15 amino acids. Germline loops: CDR1 LNHDA, CDR2 SQIVND (reference sequence). The junction had 5 bases not matched to a gene; V was cut back by 3 bases and J by 4 bases. CDR3: CASSIREVGTGELFF. CDR3 in DNA: TGTGCCAGTAGTATCCGGGAGGTTGGCACCGGGGAGCTGTTTTTT. Supplemented by reference TRBV19 and TRBJ2-2, the full variable domain reads DGGITQSPKYLFRKEGQNVTLSCEQNLNHDAMYWYRQDPGQGLRLIYYSQIVNDFQKGDIAEGYSVSREKKESFPLTVTSAQKNPTAFYLCASSIREVGTGELFFGEGSRLTVL.

A single count supports this clone. The chain carries TRBV6-2 or TRBV6-3 and TRBJ2-3, with TRBD1 as a possible D gene (5 bases). V dropped 1 base and J dropped 4 bases, with 12 bases sitting between them. Looked up from germline, CDR1 is MNHEY and CDR2 is SVGEGT. This CDR3 spans 15 amino acids. CDR3: CASSYFQGGPDTQYF. CDR3 bases: TGTGCCAGCAGTTACTTCCAGGGTGGGCCAGATACGCAGTATTTT.

This clone appeared once. The rearrangement uses TRBV9 and TRBJ2-3; D is possibly TRBD2 (5 bases). The CDR3 totals 15 residues. CDR1 is SGDLS and CDR2 is YYNGEE in the germline V gene. Trimming removed 3 bases from V and 0 bases from J, with 11 bases in between. Written as DNA, the CDR3 is TGTGCCAGCAGCGACGGAGGTACTAGCACAGATACGCAGTATTTT. Residues: CASSDGGTSTDTQYF.

In its sample, this clone was seen a few times. The CDR3 region is CASSPLAGISPLHF. CDR3 coding DNA: TGTGCCAGCAGCCCTCTGGCAGGGATTTCACCCCTCCACTTT. The rearrangement uses TRBV11-2 and TRBJ1-6, with D perhaps TRBD1 (5 bases). V lost 5 bases to trimming and J lost 9 bases, with 14 bases between them. The germline V gene has CDR1 SGHAT and CDR2 FQNNGV. The CDR3 is 14 residues long. Full variable domain (remainder filled in from reference TRBV11-2 and TRBJ1-6): EAGVAQSPRYKIIEKRQSVAFWCNPISGHATLYWYQQILGQGPKLLIQFQNNGVVDDSQLPKDRFSAERLKGVDSTLKIQPAKLEDSAVYLCASSPLAGISPLHFGNGTRLTVT.

V is TRBV6-2 or TRBV6-3 and J is TRBJ2-7; no clear D gene. The CDR3 covers 13 residues. CDR1 and CDR2 from the germline V gene are MNHEY and SVGEGT. Trimming removed 6 bases at V and 4 bases at J, with 13 bases between. The DNA for the CDR3 is TGTGCCAGCAGGTACATGACTGGGTACGAGCAGTACGTC. This sequence encodes CASRYMTGYEQYV.

The chain is built from TRBV11-2 and TRBJ1-4; unclear D gene. V was trimmed by 2 bases and J by 7 bases, leaving 8 bases between them. The germline V gene encodes CDR1 SGHAT and CDR2 FQNNGV. The CDR3 covers 13 residues. In DNA form, the CDR3 reads TGTGCCAGCAGCTTAAGTGCGGTTGAAAAACTGTTTTTT. Translating it yields CASSLSAVEKLFF.

A few counts support this clone. The gene calls are TRBV28 and TRBJ2-3; a weak D match, TRBD1 (5 bases). Trimming took off 3 bases at V and 0 bases at J, with 10 bases between the two ends. CDR1 is MDHEN and CDR2 is SYDVKM in the germline V gene. This CDR3 comprises 15 residues. CDR3 sequence reads: CASSFKGKSTDTQYF. The CDR3 region has the DNA TGTGCCAGCAGTTTTAAGGGGAAAAGCACAGATACGCAGTATTTT.

The chain has TRBV7-6 and TRBJ2-1, with TRBD2 matching 9 bases. Germline lookup yields CDR1 SGHVS and CDR2 FNYEAQ. This CDR3 region has 16 residues. The ends lost 3 bases at V and 5 bases at J; junction bases unmatched: 8. The CDR3 DNA reads TGTGCCAGCAGCTTTCCCAGCGGGGGGACCAACAATGAGCAGTTCTTC. As protein: CASSFPSGGTNNEQFF.

CDR3 in amino acids: CASSESISSSHEQFF. The CDR3 DNA reads as TGTGCCAGCAGTGAATCGATTTCTAGTAGTCATGAGCAGTTCTTC. The chain employs TRBV6-1 and TRBJ2-1, with unresolved D. The V gene's germline CDR1 is MNHNS and CDR2 SASEGT. Trimming removed 2 bases at V and 8 bases at J, with 16 bases between. The CDR3 has 15 amino acids.

This clone was observed a few times. CDR3 residues: CASSLGQAPVEAFF. The CDR3 region has the DNA TGCGCCAGCAGCTTGGGGCAGGCGCCGGTTGAAGCTTTCTTT. This chain uses TRBV5-1 with TRBJ1-1; unclear D gene. V was trimmed by 0 bases and J by 7 bases, leaving 13 bases between them. In germline, CDR1 is SGHRS, CDR2 YFSETQ. CDR3 size: 14 residues. Filled out from reference TRBV5-1 and TRBJ1-1, the complete variable domain reads KAGVTQTPRYLIKTRGQQVTLSCSPISGHRSVSWYQQTPGQGLQFLFEYFSETQRNKGNFPGRFSGRQFSNSRSEMNVSTLELGDSALYLCASSLGQAPVEAFFGQGTRLTVV.

The CDR3 is CASSIVGSLEPSNQPQHF. The CDR3, as DNA: TGTGCCAGTAGTATAGTTGGGTCACTAGAGCCTAGCAATCAGCCCCAGCATTTT. This chain links TRBV19 with TRBJ1-5, with D unclear. Looked up from germline, CDR1 is LNHDA and CDR2 is SQIVND (reference sequence). This CDR3 comprises 18 residues. Trimming took off 1 base at V and 0 bases at J, with 16 bases between the two ends.

This chain joins TRBV19 and TRBJ2-1; 11 nucleotides agree with TRBD2. V was clipped by 8 bases and J by 7 bases; unmatched bases: 10. In germline, CDR1 is LNHDA, CDR2 SQIVND (reference sequence). The length of the CDR3 is 15 residues. CDR3 sequence reads: CASSILAGGLNEQFF. CDR3 nucleotide sequence: TGTGCCAGTTCTATCCTAGCGGGAGGTCTAAATGAGCAGTTCTTC.

The rearrangement links TRBV5-1 to TRBJ2-3; the D gene is possibly TRBD1 (5 bases). V was pared by 1 base and J by 1 base, with 19 bases between. The CDR3 is made up of 18 amino acids. The germline V gene has CDR1 SGHRS and CDR2 YFSETQ. CDR3 nucleotide sequence: TGCGCCAGCAGCTTGAACCCGATGGGGCAGGGCGGCACAGATACGCAGTATTTT. Protein sequence: CASSLNPMGQGGTDTQYF. The entire variable domain, with the rest obtained from reference TRBV5-1 and TRBJ2-3, is as follows: KAGVTQTPRYLIKTRGQQVTLSCSPISGHRSVSWYQQTPGQGLQFLFEYFSETQRNKGNFPGRFSGRQFSNSRSEMNVSTLELGDSALYLCASSLNPMGQGGTDTQYFGPGTRLTVL.

CDR3 in DNA: TGTGCCAGCAGCCTAAGCGTCGGTAGCAATCAGCCCCAGCATTTT. Amino acid sequence: CASSLSVGSNQPQHF. V and J are TRBV3-1 (or the pseudogene TRBV3-2) and TRBJ1-5; no firm D call. Germline V gene sequence: CDR1 LGHDT, CDR2 YNNKEL (reference sequence). The CDR3 length is 15 residues. V shed 4 bases and J shed 0 bases, with 10 bases lying between them.

The chain recombines TRBV10-2 with TRBJ1-1; D is uncertain. This CDR3 region has 13 residues. Germline values: CDR1 WSHSY, CDR2 SAAADI. Trimming pared 8 bases from V and 1 base from J, leaving 11 bases between. The CDR3 loop is CASRSFENTEAFF. CDR3 coding DNA: TGCGCCAGCCGGAGTTTCGAGAACACTGAAGCTTTCTTT.

The chain combines TRBV9 with TRBJ2-5, with TRBD1 matching 12 bases. Trimming cost V 4 bases and J 9 bases; bases outside gene matches: 13. The V gene's germline CDR1 is SGDLS and CDR2 YYNGEE. CDR3 length equals 16 residues. The CDR3 DNA sequence: TGTGCCAGCAGCCCCCGAGCCGGGACAGGGGGCGAGGCCCAGTACTTC. Residues: CASSPRAGTGGEAQYF.

The genes are TRBV3-1 (or the pseudogene TRBV3-2) and TRBJ2-3; 12 bases match TRBD2. This CDR3 comprises 16 residues. Germline V gives CDR1 LGHDT, CDR2 YNNKEL (reference sequence). The J segment lost 3 bases and the V segment lost 4 bases, leaving 5 bases of the junction unmatched. The CDR3 sequence: CASSPGLAGSTDTQYF. CDR3 DNA: TGTGCCAGCAGCCCTGGACTAGCGGGAAGTACAGATACGCAGTATTTT.

This chain joins TRBV12-5 and TRBJ2-3; D is ambiguous. The CDR3 has 16 residues. Germline assignment: CDR1 LGHNT and CDR2 FRNRAP. The ends were cut back, 6 bases at V and 1 base at J, with 17 bases in the middle. The CDR3 sequence: CASGPPGLVGTDTQYF. CDR3 sequence (DNA): TGTGCTAGTGGCCCCCCCGGCCTAGTGGGCACAGATACGCAGTATTTT.

This chain uses TRBV29-1 with TRBJ1-2, with 8 bases matching TRBD1. Germline V gene lookup returns CDR1 SQVTM and CDR2 ANQGSEA. This CDR3 region has 16 residues. J was trimmed by 2 bases and V by 2 bases; bases with no gene match: 10. The CDR3, as DNA: TGCAGCGTTGAATGGACGACAGGGACAGGAAACTATGGCTACACCTTC. It translates to CSVEWTTGTGNYGYTF.

The chain joins TRBV18 to TRBJ2-3; TRBD1 agrees at 8 bases. V trimming: 4 bases; J trimming: 0 bases; junction bases outside the gene matches: 0. Germline assignment: CDR1 KGHSH and CDR2 LQKENI. This CDR3 is built from 14 residues. The CDR3 DNA sequence: TGTGCCAGCTCACGGGACAGGAGCACAGATACGCAGTATTTT. Translation: CASSRDRSTDTQYF.

The chain combines TRBV3-1 (or the pseudogene TRBV3-2) with TRBJ2-1; 8 nucleotides line up with TRBD2. The CDR3 contains 13 residues. Germline assignment: CDR1 LGHDT and CDR2 YNNKEL (reference sequence). V shed 7 bases and J 7 bases; nucleotides not matched to a gene: 6. CDR3 in DNA: TGTGCCAGCACCGGGACTAGGTTTAATGAGCAGTTCTTC. Translated: CASTGTRFNEQFF.

The chain employs TRBV4-1 and TRBJ2-1; 10 bases map to TRBD2. The V gene's germline CDR1 is MGHRA and CDR2 YSYEKL. The CDR3 extends over 21 amino acids. V shed 0 bases and J 0 bases; nucleotides not matched to a gene: 14. For the CDR3, the DNA is TGCGCCAGCAGCCAAGAGAAAATTCGGACTAGCGGAGGGACCTCCTACAATGAGCAGTTCTTC. Its translation: CASSQEKIRTSGGTSYNEQFF.

This sequence joins TRBV1 and TRBJ2-1; the D call in the table, TRBD2, was not verified against the DNA. TRBV1 is classified as a pseudogene. This CDR3 is built from 15 residues. The CDR3 sequence: CTSSTASGSGNEQFF. The CDR3 DNA follows: TGCACCAGCAGCACCGCTAGCGGGAGTGGCAATGAGCAGTTCTTC.

This clone was seen a handful of times. The chain carries TRBV5-1 and TRBJ1-5, with D tentatively TRBD1 (6 bases). V lost 4 bases and J lost 1, with 12 bases in between. CDR3 length equals 15 residues. Per the germline V gene, CDR1 is SGHRS and CDR2 is YFSETQ. The CDR3 region has the DNA TGCGCCAGCAGCGCGGACAGCGGAAGCAATCAGCCCCAGCATTTT. Its translation: CASSADSGSNQPQHF.

A few counts support this clone. The chain couples TRBV7-2 to TRBJ1-1; D possibly corresponds to TRBD1 (6 bases). Germline V lookup: CDR1 SGHTA, CDR2 FQGNSA. This CDR3 region has 13 residues. V was clipped by 3 bases and J by 6 bases, with 11 bases between them. The CDR3 nucleotides are TGTGCCAGCAGCTTGGGGGCGGGGGCTGAAGCTTTCTTT. It encodes CASSLGAGAEAFF.

V usage is TRBV5-4 and J usage is TRBJ2-3; the match to TRBD1 covers 8 bases. The trim removed 4 bases at V and 9 bases at J, leaving 7 bases unmatched. The length of the CDR3 is 13 residues. The germline V gene encodes CDR1 SGHNT and CDR2 YYREEE (reference sequence). The CDR3 is CASSPGQGETQYF. In DNA form, the CDR3 reads TGTGCCAGCAGCCCAGGACAGGGTGAAACGCAGTATTTT.

V gene TRBV28 combines with J gene TRBJ1-5; D possibly corresponds to TRBD1 (5 bases). Trimming left V 7 bases short and J 4 bases short, with 14 bases between. The CDR3 extends over 14 amino acids. Germline V gene data show CDR1 as MDHEN and CDR2 as SYDVKM. The CDR3 is CASIAGIENQPQHF. CDR3 DNA: TGTGCCAGCATTGCAGGGATTGAAAATCAGCCCCAGCATTTT.